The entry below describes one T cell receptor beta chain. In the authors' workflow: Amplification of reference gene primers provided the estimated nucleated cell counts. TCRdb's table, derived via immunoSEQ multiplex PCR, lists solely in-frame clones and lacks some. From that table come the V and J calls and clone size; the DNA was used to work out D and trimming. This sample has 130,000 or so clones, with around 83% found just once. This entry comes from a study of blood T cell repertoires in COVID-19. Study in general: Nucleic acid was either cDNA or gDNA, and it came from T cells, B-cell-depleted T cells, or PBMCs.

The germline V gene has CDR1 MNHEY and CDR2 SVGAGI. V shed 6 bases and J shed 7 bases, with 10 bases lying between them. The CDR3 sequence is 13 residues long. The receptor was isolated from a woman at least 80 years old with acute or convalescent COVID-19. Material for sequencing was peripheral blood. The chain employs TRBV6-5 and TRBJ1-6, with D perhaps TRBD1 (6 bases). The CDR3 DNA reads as TGTGCCAGCAGGCGTACAGGGAATTCACCCCTCCACTTT. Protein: CASRRTGNSPLHF.